This entry lists 10 T cell receptor beta chains sequenced from one sample in a study of T cells in Graves' hyperthyroidism and ophthalmopathy. TCR beta CDR3 region amplification was performed from RNA transcripts. An initial round of RT-PCR targeting the TCR CDR3 relied on the HTBI primer set. TCRdb recomputed calls from the multiplex PCR reads with MiXCR, one row per CDR3 protein. This sample has about 590,000 distinct CDR3 sequences; 14% occur once, and the top ten carry approximately 6.4%. What was sequenced was blood. All receptors derive from a woman younger than 30 with Graves' ophthalmopathy.

Only a few counts were recorded for this clonotype. This chain connects TRBV20-1 to TRBJ1-5; the D gene is possibly TRBD1 (6 bases). This CDR3 has 17 amino acids. The V end lost 0 bases, the J end lost 3 bases, and 18 bases lay between the germline ends. CDR1 and CDR2 from the germline V gene are DFQATT and SNEGSKA (reference sequence). This chain's CDR3 is CSARDQGRQLNNQPQHF. The CDR3 nucleotides read TGCAGTGCTAGAGATCAGGGGAGGCAGCTCAACAATCAGCCCCAGCATTTT.

This chain connects TRBV25-1 to TRBJ2-5; 9 bases are a match to TRBD2. With 4 bases clipped from V and 5 bases from J, the junction kept 2 bases outside the gene matches. Germline CDR1 reads MGHDK; CDR2 reads SYGVNS. CDR3 length: 13 residues. The CDR3 DNA reads TGTGCCAGCAGTGGTAGCGGGAGTGAGACCCAGTACTTC. Encoded protein: CASSGSGSETQYF.

The chain joins TRBV28 to TRBJ1-2, with 7 bases aligning to TRBD1. Germline V gene data show CDR1 as MDHEN and CDR2 as SYDVKM. There are 13 residues in the CDR3. J was trimmed by 2 bases and V by 8 bases; bases with no gene match: 5. The CDR3, as DNA: TGTGCCAGCGTTGAGGGGGCGAACTATGGCTACACCTTC. This encodes CASVEGANYGYTF.

In this sample, this clonotype turned up many times. The chain joins TRBV20-1 to TRBJ2-7; 13 nucleotides agree with TRBD2. This CDR3 contains 16 residues. Trimming at V came to 3 bases and at J to 4 bases, leaving 9 bases not matched to a gene. Germline V gene lookup returns CDR1 DFQATT and CDR2 SNEGSKA (reference sequence). The CDR3 nucleotides are TGCAGTGCTAGCTCTCGGACTAGCGGGAGTAGATACGAGCAGTACTTC. The encoded protein is CSASSRTSGSRYEQYF.

This clonotype was observed many times. The rearrangement uses TRBV16 and TRBJ2-7; 7 positions agree with TRBD1. Losses at the gene ends were 1 base for V and 2 bases for J; bases not matched to a gene: 2. The CDR3 is 14 amino acids. Germline CDR1 and CDR2: KGHSY and FQNENV. This CDR3 reads CASSQFQGAYEQYF. The CDR3 nucleotides are TGTGCCAGCAGCCAATTCCAGGGGGCCTACGAGCAGTACTTC.

In this sample, this clonotype turned up a few times. This chain uses TRBV11-3 with TRBJ2-2; 9 bases agree with TRBD1. Germline CDR1 and CDR2: SGHNT and YENEEA. CDR3 length: 19 amino acids. The J segment lost 1 base and the V segment lost 5 bases, leaving 14 bases of the junction unmatched. CDR3 coding DNA: TGTGCCAGCAGCCCCGGCTTCCGGGACAGGGTCAGGAACACCGGGGAGCTGTTTTTT. Protein: CASSPGFRDRVRNTGELFF.

This sequence joins TRBV10-3 and TRBJ2-7, with 10 bases fitting TRBD2. This CDR3 is built from 15 residues. Germline lookup yields CDR1 ENHRY and CDR2 SYGVKD. Trimming cost V 11 bases and J 7 bases; bases outside gene matches: 17. Here the CDR3 reads CAVGLAGATGTEQYF. In DNA form, the CDR3 reads TGTGCCGTGGGTCTAGCGGGAGCGACAGGGACGGAGCAGTACTTC.

This chain connects TRBV4-1 to TRBJ1-1; D not certain. Germline CDR1 and CDR2: MGHRA and YSYEKL. Trimming removed 0 bases from V and 4 bases from J, with 15 bases in between. The CDR3 loop spans 16 amino acids. The CDR3 spells CASSQDGAGALTEAFF. CDR3 nucleotide sequence: TGCGCCAGCAGCCAAGATGGCGCCGGCGCCCTCACTGAAGCTTTCTTT.

J is TRBJ2-1 and V is TRBV7-2, with 12 bases that match TRBD2. Unmatched junction bases numbered 10, after V lost 5 bases and J lost 8 bases. The CDR3 runs 16 residues. CDR1 and CDR2 from the germline V gene are SGHTA and FQGNSA. This CDR3 is CASSLLAGGVLYEQFF. The CDR3 DNA sequence: TGTGCCAGCAGCCTACTAGCGGGAGGCGTATTGTATGAGCAGTTCTTC.

V usage is TRBV5-6 and J usage is TRBJ2-3; a possible D gene is TRBD1 (6 bases). The CDR3 runs 15 residues. Trimming pared 2 bases from V and 5 bases from J, leaving 15 bases between. The germline V gene encodes CDR1 SGHDT and CDR2 YYEEEE. The CDR3 sequence is CASSLPGQRIDTQYF. The CDR3 coding sequence is TGTGCCAGCAGCTTACCGGGACAAAGAATAGATACGCAGTATTTT.